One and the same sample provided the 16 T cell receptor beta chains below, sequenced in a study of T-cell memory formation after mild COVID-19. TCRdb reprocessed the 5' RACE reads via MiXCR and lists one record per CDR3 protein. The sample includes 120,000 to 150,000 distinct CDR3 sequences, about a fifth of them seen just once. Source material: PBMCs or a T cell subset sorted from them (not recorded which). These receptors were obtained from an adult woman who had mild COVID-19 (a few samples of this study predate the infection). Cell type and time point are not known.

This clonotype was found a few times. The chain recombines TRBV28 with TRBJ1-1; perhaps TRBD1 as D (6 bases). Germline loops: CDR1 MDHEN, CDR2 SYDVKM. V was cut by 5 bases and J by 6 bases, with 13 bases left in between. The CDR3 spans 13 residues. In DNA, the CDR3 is TGTGCCAGCAGTCCCCGGGACATAGCTGAAGCTTTCTTT. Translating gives CASSPRDIAEAFF.

The CDR3 protein is CASSLTAGPHNEQFF. CDR3 in DNA: TGTGCCAGCAGCCTAACGGCCGGGCCCCACAATGAGCAGTTCTTC. The chain has TRBV7-9 and TRBJ2-1; no clear D. V gave up 5 bases and J gave up 5 bases, with 16 bases separating them. The germline gives CDR1 SEHNR, CDR2 FQNEAQ (reference sequence). The CDR3 has 15 residues.

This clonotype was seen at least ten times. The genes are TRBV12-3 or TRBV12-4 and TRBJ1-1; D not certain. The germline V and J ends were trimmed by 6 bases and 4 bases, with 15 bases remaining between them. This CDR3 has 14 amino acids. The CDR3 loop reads CASSLSMGITEAFF. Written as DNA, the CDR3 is TGTGCCAGCAGCTTATCAATGGGGATCACTGAAGCTTTCTTT.

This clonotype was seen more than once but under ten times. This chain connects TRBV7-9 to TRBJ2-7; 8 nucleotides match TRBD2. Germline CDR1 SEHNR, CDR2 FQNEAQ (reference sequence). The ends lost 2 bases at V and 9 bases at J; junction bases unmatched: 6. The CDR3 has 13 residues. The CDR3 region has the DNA TGTGCCAGCAGCTTAACTACCGGGGGGGCGCAGTACTTC. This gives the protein CASSLTTGGAQYF. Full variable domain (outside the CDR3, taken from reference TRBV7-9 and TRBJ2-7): DTGVSQNPRHKITKRGQNVTFRCDPISEHNRLYWYRQTLGQGPEFLTYFQNEAQLEKSRLLSDRFSAERPKGSFSTLEIQRTEQGDSAMYLCASSLTTGGAQYFGPGTRLTVT.

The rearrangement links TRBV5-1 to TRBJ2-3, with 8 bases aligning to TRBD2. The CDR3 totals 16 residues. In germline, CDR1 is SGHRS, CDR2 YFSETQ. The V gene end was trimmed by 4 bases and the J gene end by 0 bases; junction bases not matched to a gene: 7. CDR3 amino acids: CASSAHSGESTDTQYF. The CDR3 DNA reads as TGCGCCAGCAGCGCCCATAGCGGGGAGAGCACAGATACGCAGTATTTT.

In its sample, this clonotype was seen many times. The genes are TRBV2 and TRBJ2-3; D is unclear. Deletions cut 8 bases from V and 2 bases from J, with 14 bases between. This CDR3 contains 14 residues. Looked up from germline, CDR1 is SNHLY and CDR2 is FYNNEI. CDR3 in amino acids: CASLARLPTDTQYF. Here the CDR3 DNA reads TGTGCCAGCTTAGCCCGCCTTCCCACAGATACGCAGTATTTT.

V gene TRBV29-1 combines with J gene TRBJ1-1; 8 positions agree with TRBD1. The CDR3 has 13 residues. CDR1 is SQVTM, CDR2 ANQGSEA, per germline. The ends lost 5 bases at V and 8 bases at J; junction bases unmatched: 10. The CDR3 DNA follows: TGCAGCGTTCGACAGGGGCGGATCGCGGAAGCTTTCTTT. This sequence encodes CSVRQGRIAEAFF.

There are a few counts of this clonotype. The CDR3 bases are TGTGCCAGCAGCCTTGATCAAAATACCGGGGAGCTGTTTTTT. The encoded protein is CASSLDQNTGELFF. This rearrangement joins TRBV4-2 to TRBJ2-2; D is ambiguous. V was clipped by 4 bases and J by 5 bases, with 11 bases between them. The CDR3 totals 14 residues. In germline, CDR1 is LGHNA, CDR2 YNFKEQ.

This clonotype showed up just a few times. The CDR3: CASSAGGIHTDTQYF. The CDR3 bases are TGTGCCAGCAGTGCTGGGGGGATTCACACAGATACGCAGTATTTT. The V call is TRBV2, the J call TRBJ2-3, with a weak D call TRBD2 (6 bases). CDR3 length equals 15 residues. The V end was cut by 4 bases, the J end by 2 bases, with 13 bases between. Per germline, CDR1 SNHLY and CDR2 FYNNEI.

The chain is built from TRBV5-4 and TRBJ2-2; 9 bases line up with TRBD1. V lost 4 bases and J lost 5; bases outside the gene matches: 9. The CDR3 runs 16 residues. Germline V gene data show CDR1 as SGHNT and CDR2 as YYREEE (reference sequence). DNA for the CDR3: TGTGCCAGCAGCCTCGGACAGGGGAGAGGTACCGGGGAGCTGTTTTTT. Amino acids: CASSLGQGRGTGELFF.

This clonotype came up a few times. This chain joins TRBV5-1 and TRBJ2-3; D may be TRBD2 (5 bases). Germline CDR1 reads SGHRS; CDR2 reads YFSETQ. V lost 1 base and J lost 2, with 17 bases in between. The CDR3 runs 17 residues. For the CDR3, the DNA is TGCGCCAGCAGCTTGAGATCGACGTTGGAGGTCACAGATACGCAGTATTTT. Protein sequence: CASSLRSTLEVTDTQYF.

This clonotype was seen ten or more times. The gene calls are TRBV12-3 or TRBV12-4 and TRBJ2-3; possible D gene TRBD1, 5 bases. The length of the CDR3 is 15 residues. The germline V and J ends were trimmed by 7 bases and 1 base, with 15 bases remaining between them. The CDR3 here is CASTPAGQGTDTQYF. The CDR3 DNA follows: TGTGCCAGCACCCCGGCCGGACAAGGCACAGATACGCAGTATTTT.

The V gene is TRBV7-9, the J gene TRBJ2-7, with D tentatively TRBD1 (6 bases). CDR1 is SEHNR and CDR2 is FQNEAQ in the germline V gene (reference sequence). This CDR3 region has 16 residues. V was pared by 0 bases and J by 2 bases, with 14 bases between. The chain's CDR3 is CASSLAYRETPYEQYF. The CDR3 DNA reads TGTGCCAGCAGCTTAGCTTACAGGGAAACTCCCTACGAGCAGTACTTC.

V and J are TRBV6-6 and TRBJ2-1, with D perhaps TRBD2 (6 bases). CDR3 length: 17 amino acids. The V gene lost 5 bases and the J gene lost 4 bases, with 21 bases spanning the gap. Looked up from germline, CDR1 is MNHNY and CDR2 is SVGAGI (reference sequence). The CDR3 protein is CASSPEFGSGIYNEQFF. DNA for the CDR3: TGTGCCAGCAGTCCTGAGTTCGGTAGCGGAATTTACAATGAGCAGTTCTTC.

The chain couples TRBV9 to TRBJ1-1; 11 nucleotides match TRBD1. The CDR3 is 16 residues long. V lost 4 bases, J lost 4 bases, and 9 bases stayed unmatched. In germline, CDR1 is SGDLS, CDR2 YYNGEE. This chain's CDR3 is CASSLGQGDRVTEAFF. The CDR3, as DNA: TGTGCCAGCAGCTTGGGACAGGGGGACCGGGTCACTGAAGCTTTCTTT.

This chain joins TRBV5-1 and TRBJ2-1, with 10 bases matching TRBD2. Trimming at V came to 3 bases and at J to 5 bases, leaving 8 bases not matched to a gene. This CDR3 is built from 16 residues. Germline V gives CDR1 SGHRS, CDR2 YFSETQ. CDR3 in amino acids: CASSSQAGGLNNEQFF. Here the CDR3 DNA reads TGCGCCAGCAGCTCACAAGCGGGGGGGCTAAACAATGAGCAGTTCTTC.